These 10 T cell receptor beta chains came from one sample sequenced in a study of Ad26.COV2.S vaccination and SARS-CoV-2 variants. Some clones are missing from TCRdb's copy, which holds only in-frame ones; the method was immunoSEQ multiplex PCR. The table has 300,000 to 400,000 clones, around 92% seen once. The sample in question was peripheral blood, obtained after recovery from COVID-19. The receptors were gathered from a human donor who had recovered from COVID-19.

This chain connects TRBV11-2 to TRBJ2-5; D might be TRBD1 (6 bases). The CDR3 runs to 13 residues. Germline V gene data show CDR1 as SGHAT and CDR2 as FQNNGV. Trimming left V 1 base short and J 5 bases short, with 8 bases between. The CDR3 DNA reads as TGTGCCAGCAGCTTAGGGACAGCTGAGACCCAGTACTTC. As protein: CASSLGTAETQYF. The whole variable domain, filled in from reference TRBV11-2 and TRBJ2-5, reads EAGVAQSPRYKIIEKRQSVAFWCNPISGHATLYWYQQILGQGPKLLIQFQNNGVVDDSQLPKDRFSAERLKGVDSTLKIQPAKLEDSAVYLCASSLGTAETQYFGPGTRLLVL.

The chain uses TRBV5-4 and TRBJ1-2; 7 positions match TRBD1. Germline assignment: CDR1 SGHNT and CDR2 YYREEE (reference sequence). V lost 0 bases and J lost 4; bases outside the gene matches: 6. This CDR3 region has 15 residues. CDR3 coding DNA: TGTGCCAGCAGCTTGGAAGGACAGGATGCCTATGGCTACACCTTC. This translates into CASSLEGQDAYGYTF. Full variable domain (rest looked up from reference TRBV5-4 and TRBJ1-2): ETGVTQSPTHLIKTRGQQVTLRCSSQSGHNTVSWYQQALGQGPQFIFQYYREEENGRGNFPPRFSGLQFPNYSSELNVNALELDDSALYLCASSLEGQDAYGYTFGSGTRLTVV.

This clone is a singleton in its sample. This chain connects TRBV4-2 to TRBJ2-5, with D tentatively TRBD1 (6 bases). Between the trimmed V and J ends, which lost 1 base and 4 bases, there was a span of 25 bases. This CDR3 is built from 19 residues. CDR1 LGHNA and CDR2 YNFKEQ come from the germline V gene. This CDR3 is CASSQGRDWAGEFGETQYF. CDR3 in DNA: TGTGCCAGCAGCCAAGGAAGGGATTGGGCAGGGGAGTTTGGAGAGACCCAGTACTTC.

J is TRBJ2-7 and V is TRBV6-1; D ambiguous. V lost 2 bases and J 3 bases, leaving 11 bases between the germline ends. In germline, CDR1 is MNHNS, CDR2 SASEGT. This CDR3 region has 14 residues. CDR3 in amino acids: CASSETGPSYEQYF. In DNA form, the CDR3 reads TGTGCCAGCAGTGAAACCGGGCCGAGCTACGAGCAGTACTTC.

The chain links TRBV19 to TRBJ2-2; 7 bases are a match to TRBD1. There are 15 residues in the CDR3. V shed 5 bases, J shed 7 bases, and the junction held 10 bases outside the gene matches. From germline, CDR1 is LNHDA and CDR2 SQIVND (reference sequence). The CDR3 here is CASSVRDRGVGELFF. The CDR3 region has the DNA TGTGCCAGTAGTGTCCGGGACAGAGGAGTCGGGGAGCTGTTTTTT.

The rearrangement links TRBV5-1 to TRBJ1-2; weak D call: TRBD1 (6 bases). From germline, CDR1 is SGHRS and CDR2 YFSETQ. The V gene lost 5 bases and the J gene lost 3 bases, with 17 bases spanning the gap. CDR3 length equals 15 residues. DNA for the CDR3: TGCGCCAGCAGTCCTCAACAGGGCGGGTACTATGGCTACACCTTC. Translation: CASSPQQGGYYGYTF.

The genes are TRBV27 and TRBJ1-2; D gene ambiguous. From germline, CDR1 is MNHEY and CDR2 SMNVEV (reference sequence). Deletions cut 0 bases from V and 7 bases from J, with 9 bases between. The CDR3 covers 13 residues. The CDR3 DNA sequence: TGTGCCAGCAGTTTATCAGTATCGGGTGGCTACACCTTC. Its translation is CASSLSVSGGYTF.

This chain connects TRBV7-9 to TRBJ2-7; 11 positions agree with TRBD1. This CDR3 comprises 15 residues. Germline CDR1 and CDR2: SEHNR and FQNEAQ (reference sequence). Germline trimming cut 7 bases from V and 2 bases from J; bases unmatched to any gene: 7. The CDR3 nucleotides read TGTGCCAGCAACCTGGGACAGGGGGTAACCTACGAGCAGTACTTC. Its protein product is CASNLGQGVTYEQYF.

This chain connects TRBV6-5 to TRBJ1-6; D gene unclear. V lost 2 bases and J lost 3, with 8 bases in between. CDR1 is MNHEY, CDR2 SVGAGI, per germline. The CDR3 has 15 amino acids. The CDR3 loop reads CASSYRALYNSPLHF. The CDR3 DNA reads as TGTGCCAGCAGTTACCGGGCTCTCTATAATTCACCCCTCCACTTT.

This clone was detected once. The chain is built from TRBV5-1 and TRBJ1-1; D is unresolved. CDR1 and CDR2 (germline): SGHRS, YFSETQ. The length of the CDR3 is 14 residues. Trimming cost V 0 bases and J 4 bases, with 10 bases left between them. CDR3 protein: CASSLDGRGTEAFF. The DNA of the CDR3 is TGCGCCAGCAGCTTGGACGGGAGAGGCACTGAAGCTTTCTTT.